Listed here is a single T cell receptor (beta chain). The source of the sample is a study of beta chain features in type 1 diabetes. The investigators reverse transcribed all of the isolated RNA, so they sequenced expressed TCRB transcripts. Assay used: immunoSEQ multiplex PCR; TCRdb lists only in-frame clones, some missing. This sample has a few hundred thousand clones, with around 15% found just once. With V trimmed by 5 bases and J by 8 bases, 8 bases remained unmatched. CDR1 is LGHNA and CDR2 is YNFKEQ in the germline V gene. CDR3 length: 14 residues. Sequencing was performed on naive CD4+ T cells from blood. V and J are TRBV4-2 and TRBJ1-4; TRBD1 aligns across 7 bases. The sequence was obtained from a woman aged 18-29 years in good health. The CDR3 region is CASSTRDSKEKLFF. DNA for the CDR3: TGTGCCAGCAGCACCCGGGACAGCAAAGAAAAACTGTTTTTT.